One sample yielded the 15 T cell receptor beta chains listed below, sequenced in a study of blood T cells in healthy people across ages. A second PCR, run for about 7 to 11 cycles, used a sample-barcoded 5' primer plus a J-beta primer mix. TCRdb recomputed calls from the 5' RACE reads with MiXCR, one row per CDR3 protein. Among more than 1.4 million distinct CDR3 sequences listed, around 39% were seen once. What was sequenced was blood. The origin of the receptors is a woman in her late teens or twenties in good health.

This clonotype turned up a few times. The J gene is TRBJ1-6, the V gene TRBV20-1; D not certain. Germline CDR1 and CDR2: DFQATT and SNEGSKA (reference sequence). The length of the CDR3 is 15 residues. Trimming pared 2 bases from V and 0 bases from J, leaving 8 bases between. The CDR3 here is CSARPPGSYNSPLHF. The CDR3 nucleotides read TGCAGTGCTAGACCTCCTGGCTCCTATAATTCACCCCTCCACTTT.

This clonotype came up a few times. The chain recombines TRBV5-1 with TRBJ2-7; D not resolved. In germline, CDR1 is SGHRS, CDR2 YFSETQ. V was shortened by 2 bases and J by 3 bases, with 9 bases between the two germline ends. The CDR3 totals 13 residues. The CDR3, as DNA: TGCGCCAGCAGCTTCGCGGCAAACTACGAGCAGTACTTC. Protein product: CASSFAANYEQYF.

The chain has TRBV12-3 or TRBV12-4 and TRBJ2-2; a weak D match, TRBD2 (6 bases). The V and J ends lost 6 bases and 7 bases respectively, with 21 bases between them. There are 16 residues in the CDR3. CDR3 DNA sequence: TGTGCCAGCAGCCCGGGACTCCGAAGGATCGGCGGGGAGCTGTTTTTT. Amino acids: CASSPGLRRIGGELFF.

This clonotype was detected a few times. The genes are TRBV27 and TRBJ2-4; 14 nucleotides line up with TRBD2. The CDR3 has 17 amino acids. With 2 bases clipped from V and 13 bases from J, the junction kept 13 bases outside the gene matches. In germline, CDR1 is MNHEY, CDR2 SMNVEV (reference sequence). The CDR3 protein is CASSLVTSGRAFNEQYF. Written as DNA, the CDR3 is TGTGCCAGCAGTTTAGTGACTAGCGGGAGGGCTTTCAATGAGCAGTACTTC.

The CDR3, as DNA: TGTGCCAGCAGCCCCAATAACTATGGCTACACCTTC. Protein product: CASSPNNYGYTF. The chain recombines TRBV16 with TRBJ1-2; D is unresolved. Trimming took 4 bases from V and 1 from J, leaving 4 bases between them. This CDR3 has 12 amino acids. Germline V gene data show CDR1 as KGHSY and CDR2 as FQNENV.

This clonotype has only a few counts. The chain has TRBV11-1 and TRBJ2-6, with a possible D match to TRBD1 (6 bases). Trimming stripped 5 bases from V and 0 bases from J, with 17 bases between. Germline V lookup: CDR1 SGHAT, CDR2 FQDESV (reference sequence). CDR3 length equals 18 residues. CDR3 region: CASSLTGTLVSGANVLTF. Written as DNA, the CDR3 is TGTGCCAGCAGCCTTACAGGGACCCTTGTCTCTGGGGCCAACGTCCTGACTTTC. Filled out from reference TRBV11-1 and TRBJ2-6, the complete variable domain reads EAEVAQSPRYKITEKSQAVAFWCDPISGHATLYWYRQILGQGPELLVQFQDESVVDDSQLPKDRFSAERLKGVDSTLKIQPAELGDSAMYLCASSLTGTLVSGANVLTFGAGSRLTVL.

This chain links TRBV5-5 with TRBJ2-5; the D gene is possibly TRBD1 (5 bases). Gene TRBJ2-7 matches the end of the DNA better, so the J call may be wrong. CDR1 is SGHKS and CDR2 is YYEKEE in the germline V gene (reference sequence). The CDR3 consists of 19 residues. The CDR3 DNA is TGTGCCAGCAGCCTCCGTGCAGGGTGGTTACCGGGCCCAGACTACGAGCAGTACTTC. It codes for CASSLRAGWLPGPDYEQYF.

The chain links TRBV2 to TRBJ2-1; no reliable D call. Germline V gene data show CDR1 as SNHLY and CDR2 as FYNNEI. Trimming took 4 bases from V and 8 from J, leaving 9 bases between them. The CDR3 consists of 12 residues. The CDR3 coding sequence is TGTGCCAGCAGTGTGGGTTTCCATGAGCAGTTCTTC. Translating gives CASSVGFHEQFF.

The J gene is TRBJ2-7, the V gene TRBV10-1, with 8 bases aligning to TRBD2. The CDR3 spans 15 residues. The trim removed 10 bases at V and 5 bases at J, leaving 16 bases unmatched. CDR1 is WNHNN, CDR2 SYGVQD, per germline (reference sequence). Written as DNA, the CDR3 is TGCGCCACCTCTCCTCGGCTAGCGGGTACCGACGAGCAGTACTTC. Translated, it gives CATSPRLAGTDEQYF.

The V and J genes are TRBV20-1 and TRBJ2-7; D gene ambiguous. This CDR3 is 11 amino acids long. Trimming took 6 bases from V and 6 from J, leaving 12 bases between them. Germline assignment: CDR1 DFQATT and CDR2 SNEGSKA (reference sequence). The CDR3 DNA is TGCAGTGCGAAGATTGGGCGCGAGCAGTACTTC. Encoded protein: CSAKIGREQYF.

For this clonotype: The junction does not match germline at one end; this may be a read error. In DNA form, the CDR3 reads TGTGCCAGCAGGTACTCGGCAGGGAACTATGGCTACACCTTC. Translating it yields CASRYSAGNYGYTF. The chain employs TRBV6-5 and TRBJ1-2, with D tentatively TRBD1 (5 bases). Germline CDR1 and CDR2: MNHEY and SVGAGI. The length of the CDR3 is 14 residues.

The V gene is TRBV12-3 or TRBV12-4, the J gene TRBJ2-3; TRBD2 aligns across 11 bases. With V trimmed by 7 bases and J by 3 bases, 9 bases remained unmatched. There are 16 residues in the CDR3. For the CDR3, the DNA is TGTGCCAGCACCGCAACTAGCGGGGGCCCAACAGATACGCAGTATTTT. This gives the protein CASTATSGGPTDTQYF.

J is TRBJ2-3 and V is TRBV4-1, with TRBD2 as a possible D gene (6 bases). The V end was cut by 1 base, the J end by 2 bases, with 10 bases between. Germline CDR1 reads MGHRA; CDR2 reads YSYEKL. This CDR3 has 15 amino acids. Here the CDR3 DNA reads TGCGCCAGCAGCCAAGGTGGGGGGTACACAGATACGCAGTATTTT. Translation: CASSQGGGYTDTQYF.

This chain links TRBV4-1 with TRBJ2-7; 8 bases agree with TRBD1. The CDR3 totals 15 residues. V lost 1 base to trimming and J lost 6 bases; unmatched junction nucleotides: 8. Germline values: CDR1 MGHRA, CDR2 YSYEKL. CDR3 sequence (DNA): TGCGCCAGCAGCCAAGCTCGGACAGGGCGAGGCGAGCAGTACTTC. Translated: CASSQARTGRGEQYF.

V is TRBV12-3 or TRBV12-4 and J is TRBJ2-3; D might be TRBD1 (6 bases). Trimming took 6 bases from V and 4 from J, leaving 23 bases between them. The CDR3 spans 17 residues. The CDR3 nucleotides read TGTGCCAGCAGCGCCCGATACCACCGAGGGGGTGCAGATACGCAGTATTTT. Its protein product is CASSARYHRGGADTQYF.